The clone carrying this T cell receptor beta chain was seen repeatedly, ten times or more. The antigen is undetermined. The sample belongs to a study of regulatory T cells in long-lasting Graves disease. Study results and caveats: Having only a small sample size may have limited accuracy.

The CDR3 is 14 residues long. Germline assignment: CDR1 SGHTA and CDR2 FQGNSA. V dropped 2 bases and J dropped 6 bases, with 14 bases sitting between them. Specified time point: newly diagnosed GD, antithyroid drugs for less than 3 months. From PBMCs, RNA was extracted and then used to make the TCR library. Library construction for TCR beta used iRepertoire HTBI primers and Arm-PCR of CDR3 regions. As processed by the authors: Samples collectively showed some 65 TRBV and 14 TRBJ segments. One entry per CDR3 protein, called by TCRdb with MiXCR from the multiplex PCR reads. The V and J calls and clone size are TCRdb's, not the authors'. The data hold some 410,000 distinct CDR3 sequences, with approximately 16% observed a single time. These data were also filed under a second study, of T cells in Graves' hyperthyroidism and ophthalmopathy.

The genes are TRBV7-2 and TRBJ2-7; D possibly corresponds to TRBD2 (6 bases). This material consisted of peripheral blood mononuclear cells (PBMCs), taken at new diagnosis, from a patient treated with antithyroid drugs. The receptor was isolated from a woman younger than 45 with Graves disease. Here the CDR3 DNA reads TGTGCCAGCAGCTTAACGGGAGAGAATACCGAGCAGTACTTC. Residues: CASSLTGENTEQYF.